This TCR beta chain was recorded in a study of blood T cell repertoires in COVID-19. Method: immunoSEQ multiplex PCR; TCRdb's copy keeps in-frame clones and lacks some. The sample gives 250,000 to 300,000 clones, roughly 90% of which show up once; about 2.2% is in the top ten. The length of the CDR3 is 15 residues. Germline V gene lookup returns CDR1 MNHNS and CDR2 SASEGT. The V segment lost 3 bases and the J segment 6 bases; nucleotides outside the gene matches: 5. The receptor was derived from a woman under 40 with COVID-19, enrolled during active disease. Source material: peripheral blood. This chain connects TRBV6-1 to TRBJ1-4, with 9 bases matching TRBD1. CDR3 amino acids: CASSDTGGTDEKLFF. CDR3 coding DNA: TGTGCCAGCAGTGACACAGGGGGCACTGATGAAAAACTGTTTTTT.